One sample yielded the 3 T cell receptor beta chains listed below, sequenced in a study of T cells in Graves' hyperthyroidism and ophthalmopathy. RNA transcripts gave rise to amplified TCR beta CDR3 regions. First-round RT-PCR targeting the TCR CDR3 was performed with the HTBI primer set. MiXCR, applied by TCRdb to the multiplex PCR reads, yields one record per CDR3 protein. There are approximately 710,000 distinct CDR3 sequences in the sample; 17% occur only once, and 15% lies in the top ten. The sequencing input was blood. These receptor sequences come from a man aged 50-60 years with Graves' hyperthyroidism.

This clonotype has at least ten counts. The V gene is TRBV27, the J gene TRBJ2-7; TRBD2 agrees at 12 bases. CDR1 and CDR2 (germline): MNHEY, SMNVEV (reference sequence). Trimming removed 6 bases from V and 4 bases from J; junction bases left unmatched: 4. This CDR3 spans 14 amino acids. The CDR3 sequence: CASSPTSGGYEQYF. The DNA of the CDR3 is TGTGCCAGCAGCCCGACTAGCGGGGGATACGAGCAGTACTTC.

About this clonotype itself: A much larger clone is a single base away; this may be a read error. Since the CDR3 does not end with the conserved phenylalanine or tryptophan, this likely comes from a read error. The CDR3: CASSLGMSLSGNTIYL. DNA for the CDR3: TGCGCCAGCAGCCTGGGAATGAGCCTCTCTGGAAACACCATATATTTG. The rearrangement links TRBV5-1 to TRBJ1-3; no reliable D call. V was trimmed by 4 bases and J by 0 bases, leaving 14 bases between them. This CDR3 has 16 amino acids. Germline lookup yields CDR1 SGHRS and CDR2 YFSETQ.

On this clonotype: This may be a read error: a much more frequent sequence differs by one nucleotide. The V call is TRBV20-1, the J call TRBJ2-3; D remains ambiguous. The V and J ends lost 3 bases and 7 bases respectively, with 17 bases between them. The CDR3 is made up of 14 amino acids. In germline, CDR1 is DFQATT, CDR2 SNEGSKA (reference sequence). DNA for the CDR3: TGCAGTGCTAGCCGGTTAGCATTTACAAATACGCAGTATTTT. It encodes CSASRLAFTNTQYF.